This T cell receptor beta chain was found in a study of CD8+CD57+ T cells in acquired aplastic anemia. As for the study in general: Sorted CD4+ and CD8+ cells gave an average of roughly 3.3 ug of DNA. Mean read depth for CD4+ cells from healthy donors was some 11 million.

Study-wide results and limits: In CD8+ cells, Simpson's diversity showed no significant difference between patients and controls.

This clonotype occurred a few times. Its target is not known. The TCR beta profiling, which covered VDJ combination and CDR3 sequence, was carried out using genomic DNA as the template. TCRdb re-called the reads through MiXCR, storing one row per CDR3 protein. The sample includes hundreds of thousands of distinct CDR3 sequences, approximately 70% seen only once; the top ten take 4%. Germline-derived CDR1 and CDR2 are SGDLS and YYNGEE. V lost 4 bases to trimming and J lost 6 bases, with 20 bases between them. This CDR3 is 15 amino acids long. The sequenced material came from sorted CD4+, CD8+, or CD8+CD57+ T cells (not recorded which) from PBMCs. The receptor was derived from a human donor in good health, serving as a control. The chain couples TRBV9 to TRBJ2-7, with D perhaps given as TRBD1 or TRBD2 (6 bases each). The CDR3 loop is CASSPDGGRRGEQYF. CDR3 sequence (DNA): TGTGCCAGCAGCCCAGATGGGGGGCGCCGGGGCGAGCAGTACTTC. The full variable domain, completed using reference TRBV9 and TRBJ2-7, is DSGVTQTPKHLITATGQRVTLRCSPRSGDLSVYWYQQSLDQGLQFLIQYYNGEERAKGNILERFSAQQFPDLHSELNLSSLELGDSALYFCASSPDGGRRGEQYFGPGTRLTVT.